This T cell receptor (beta chain) derives from a study of cytomegalovirus exposure and HLA in healthy donors. Use of 60 Vbeta and 13 Jbeta primers characterized the PCR. The repertoire was sequenced with immunoSEQ multiplex PCR; TCRdb's copy has only in-frame clones and lacks some. The sample includes under 300,000 clones, about 81% of them seen just once. Trimming cost V 5 bases and J 7 bases, with 14 bases left between them. Per germline, CDR1 SNHLY and CDR2 FYNNEI. This CDR3 is built from 13 residues. The V and J genes are TRBV2 and TRBJ1-1; D is possibly TRBD1 (6 bases). Sequencing was done on a sample of PBMCs. This sequence originates from a woman aged 60-75 years in good health and CMV-seropositive. CDR3 region: CASSMGGQVEAFF. In nucleotides, the CDR3 is TGTGCCAGCAGTATGGGGGGGCAGGTTGAAGCTTTCTTT.